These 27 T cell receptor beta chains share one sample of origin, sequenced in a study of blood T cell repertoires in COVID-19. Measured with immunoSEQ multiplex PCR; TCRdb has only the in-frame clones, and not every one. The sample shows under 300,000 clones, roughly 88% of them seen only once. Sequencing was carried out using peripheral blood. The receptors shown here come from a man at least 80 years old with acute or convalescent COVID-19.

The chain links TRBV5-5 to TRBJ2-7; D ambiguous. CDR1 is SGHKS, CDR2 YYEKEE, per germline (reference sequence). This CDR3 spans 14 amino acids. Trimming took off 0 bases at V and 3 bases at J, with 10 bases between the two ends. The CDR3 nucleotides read TGTGCCAGCAGCTTGGGGCAGGCCCTCTACGAGCAGTACTTC. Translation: CASSLGQALYEQYF. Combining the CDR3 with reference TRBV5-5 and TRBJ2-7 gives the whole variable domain DAGVTQSPTHLIKTRGQQVTLRCSPISGHKSVSWYQQVLGQGPQFIFQYYEKEERGRGNFPDRFSARQFPNYSSELNVNALLLGDSALYLCASSLGQALYEQYFGPGTRLTVT.

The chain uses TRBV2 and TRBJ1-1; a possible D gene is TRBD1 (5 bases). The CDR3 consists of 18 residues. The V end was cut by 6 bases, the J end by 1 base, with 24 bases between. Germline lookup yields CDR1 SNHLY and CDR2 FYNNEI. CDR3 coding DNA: TGTGCCAGCAGCACCTCTTCTACCGTGGGGGGAGGGAACACTGAAGCTTTCTTT. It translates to CASSTSSTVGGGNTEAFF.

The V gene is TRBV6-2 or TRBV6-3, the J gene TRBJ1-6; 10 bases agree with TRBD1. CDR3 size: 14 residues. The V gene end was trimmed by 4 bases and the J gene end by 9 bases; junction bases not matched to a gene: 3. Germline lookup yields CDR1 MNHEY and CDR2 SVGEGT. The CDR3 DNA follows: TGTGCCAGCAGTTTCGACAGGGGGCTTTCACCCCTCCACTTT. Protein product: CASSFDRGLSPLHF.

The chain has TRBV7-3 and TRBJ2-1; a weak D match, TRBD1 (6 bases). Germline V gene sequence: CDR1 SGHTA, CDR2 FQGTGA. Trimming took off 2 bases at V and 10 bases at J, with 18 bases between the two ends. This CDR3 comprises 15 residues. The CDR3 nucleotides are TGTGCCAGCAGCTTACTAGGGGGAGAGTTCGGCGAGCAGTTCTTC. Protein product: CASSLLGGEFGEQFF.

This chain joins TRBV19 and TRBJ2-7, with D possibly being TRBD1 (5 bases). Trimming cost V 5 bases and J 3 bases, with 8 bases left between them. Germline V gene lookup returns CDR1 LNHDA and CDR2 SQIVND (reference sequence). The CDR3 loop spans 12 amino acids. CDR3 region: CASSDSHYEQYF. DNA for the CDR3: TGTGCCAGTAGTGACAGCCACTACGAGCAGTACTTC.

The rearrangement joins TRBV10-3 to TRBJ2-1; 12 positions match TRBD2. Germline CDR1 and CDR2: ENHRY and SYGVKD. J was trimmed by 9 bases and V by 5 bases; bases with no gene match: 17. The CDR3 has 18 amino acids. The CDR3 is CAISKPGTTGLAGTEQFF. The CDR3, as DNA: TGTGCCATCAGTAAACCCGGGACAACTGGACTAGCGGGAACTGAGCAGTTCTTC.

The DNA for the CDR3 is TGTGCCAGCAGCCCCCGACGGGGGAATCAGCCCCAGCATTTT. Its protein product is CASSPRRGNQPQHF. The rearrangement uses TRBV7-2 and TRBJ1-5, with TRBD1 as a possible D gene (5 bases). Germline V gives CDR1 SGHTA, CDR2 FQGNSA. V lost 5 bases, J lost 4 bases, and 12 bases lay in between. The CDR3 runs to 14 residues.

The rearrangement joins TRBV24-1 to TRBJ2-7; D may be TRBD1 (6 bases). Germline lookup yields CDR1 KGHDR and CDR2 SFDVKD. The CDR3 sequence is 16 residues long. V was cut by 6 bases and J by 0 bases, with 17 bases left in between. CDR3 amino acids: CATSPTGTTISYEQYF. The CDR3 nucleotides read TGTGCCACCAGTCCCACCGGGACAACCATCTCCTACGAGCAGTACTTC.

This CDR3 is CASSYAGRSNTGELFF. DNA of the CDR3: TGTGCCAGCAGCTACGCAGGCAGGTCCAACACCGGGGAGCTGTTTTTT. The chain is built from TRBV5-4 and TRBJ2-2; D not resolved. Looked up from germline, CDR1 is SGHNT and CDR2 is YYREEE (reference sequence). V lost 3 bases and J 2 bases, leaving 14 bases between the germline ends. There are 16 residues in the CDR3. Full variable domain (remainder filled in from reference TRBV5-4 and TRBJ2-2): ETGVTQSPTHLIKTRGQQVTLRCSSQSGHNTVSWYQQALGQGPQFIFQYYREEENGRGNFPPRFSGLQFPNYSSELNVNALELDDSALYLCASSYAGRSNTGELFFGEGSRLTVL.

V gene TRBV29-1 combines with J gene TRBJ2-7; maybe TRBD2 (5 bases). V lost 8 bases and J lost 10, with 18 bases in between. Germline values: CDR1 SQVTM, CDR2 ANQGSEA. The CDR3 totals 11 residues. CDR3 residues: CSFSTGSVQYF. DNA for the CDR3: TGCAGCTTTTCTACGGGGTCGGTACAGTACTTC.

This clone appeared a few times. CDR3 protein: CASSLEGQGSNQPQHF. The CDR3 DNA follows: TGTGCCAGCAGCTTAGAAGGCCAGGGGTCCAATCAGCCCCAGCATTTT. V and J are TRBV7-9 and TRBJ1-5; tentatively, D is TRBD1 (6 bases). Germline CDR1 SEHNR, CDR2 FQNEAQ (reference sequence). This CDR3 comprises 16 residues. Between the trimmed V and J ends, which lost 1 base and 3 bases, there was a span of 13 bases.

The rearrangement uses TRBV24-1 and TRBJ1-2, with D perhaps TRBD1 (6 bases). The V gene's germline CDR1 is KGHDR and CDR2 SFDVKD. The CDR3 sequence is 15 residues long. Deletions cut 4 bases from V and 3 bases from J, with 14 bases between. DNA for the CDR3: TGTGCCACCAGTGAGCGGACAGAGGAGTACTATGGCTACACCTTC. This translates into CATSERTEEYYGYTF.

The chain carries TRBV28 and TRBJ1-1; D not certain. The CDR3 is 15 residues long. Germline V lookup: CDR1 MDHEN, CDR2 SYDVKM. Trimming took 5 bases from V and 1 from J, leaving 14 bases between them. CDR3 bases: TGTGCCAGCAGTCCCGGGGAGCTTGGGAACACTGAAGCTTTCTTT. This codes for CASSPGELGNTEAFF.

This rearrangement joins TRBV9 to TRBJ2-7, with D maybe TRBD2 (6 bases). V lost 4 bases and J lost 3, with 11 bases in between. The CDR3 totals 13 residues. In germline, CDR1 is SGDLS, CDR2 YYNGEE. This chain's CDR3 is CASSPGLLYEQYF. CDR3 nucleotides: TGTGCCAGCAGCCCGGGACTGCTCTACGAGCAGTACTTC.

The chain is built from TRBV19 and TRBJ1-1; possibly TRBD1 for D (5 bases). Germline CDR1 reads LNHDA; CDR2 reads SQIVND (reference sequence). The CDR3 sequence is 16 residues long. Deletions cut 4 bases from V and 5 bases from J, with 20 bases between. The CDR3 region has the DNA TGTGCCAGTAGTACAGGGAAAGGTCGAAGTAAGACTGAAGCTTTCTTT. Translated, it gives CASSTGKGRSKTEAFF.

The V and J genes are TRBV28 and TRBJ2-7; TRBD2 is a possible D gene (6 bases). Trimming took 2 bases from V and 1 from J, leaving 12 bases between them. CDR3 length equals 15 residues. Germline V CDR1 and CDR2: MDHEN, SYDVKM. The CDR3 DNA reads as TGTGCCAGCAGTTTACCCCTAGCGCCATCCTACGAGCAGTACTTC. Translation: CASSLPLAPSYEQYF.

The CDR3 DNA is TGTGCCAGCAGCCGGGACAGGGGGCAAGGGGAGCTGTTTTTT. Amino acid sequence: CASSRDRGQGELFF. The chain couples TRBV6-6 to TRBJ2-2; 12 bases map to TRBD1. V trimming: 6 bases; J trimming: 8 bases; junction bases outside the gene matches: 4. The CDR3 spans 14 residues. Germline V CDR1 and CDR2: MNHNY, SVGAGI (reference sequence).

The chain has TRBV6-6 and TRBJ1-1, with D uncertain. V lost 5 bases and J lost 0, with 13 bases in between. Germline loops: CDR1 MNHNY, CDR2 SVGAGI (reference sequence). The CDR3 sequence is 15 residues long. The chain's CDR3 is CASSLPGAMNTEAFF. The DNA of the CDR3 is TGTGCCAGCAGTCTACCCGGTGCCATGAACACTGAAGCTTTCTTT.

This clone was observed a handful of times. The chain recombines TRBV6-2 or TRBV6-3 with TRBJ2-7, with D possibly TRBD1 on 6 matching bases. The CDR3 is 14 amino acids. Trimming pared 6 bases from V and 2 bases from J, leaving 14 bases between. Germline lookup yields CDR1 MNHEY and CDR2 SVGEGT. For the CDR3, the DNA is TGTGCCAGCAGCTCGATGACAGGACCCTACGAGCAGTACTTC. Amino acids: CASSSMTGPYEQYF.

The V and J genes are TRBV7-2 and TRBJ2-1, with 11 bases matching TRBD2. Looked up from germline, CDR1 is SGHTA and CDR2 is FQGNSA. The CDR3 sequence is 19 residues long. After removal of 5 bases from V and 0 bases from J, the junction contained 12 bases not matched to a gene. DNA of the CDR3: TGTGCCAGCAGCCGGGCGGCTAGCGGGGGGCCTAGCTCCTACAATGAGCAGTTCTTC. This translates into CASSRAASGGPSSYNEQFF. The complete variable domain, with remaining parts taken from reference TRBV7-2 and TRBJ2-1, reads GAGVSQSPSNKVTEKGKDVELRCDPISGHTALYWYRQSLGQGLEFLIYFQGNSAPDKSGLPSDRFSAERTGGSVSTLTIQRTQQEDSAVYLCASSRAASGGPSSYNEQFFGPGTRLTVL.

The CDR3 spells CASSESPGTEAFF. CDR3 nucleotide sequence: TGTGCCAGCAGTGAGAGTCCAGGGACTGAAGCTTTCTTT. The chain couples TRBV6-1 to TRBJ1-1; possible D gene TRBD1, 5 bases. There are 13 residues in the CDR3. V lost 3 bases, J lost 5 bases, and 10 bases lay in between. Germline V CDR1 and CDR2: MNHNS, SASEGT.

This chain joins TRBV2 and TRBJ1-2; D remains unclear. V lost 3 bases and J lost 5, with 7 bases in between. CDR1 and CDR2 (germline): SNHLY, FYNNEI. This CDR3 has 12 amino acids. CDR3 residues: CASSDKHYGYTF. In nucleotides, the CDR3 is TGTGCCAGCAGTGATAAACATTATGGCTACACCTTC.

CDR3 in amino acids: CASSLTGPTQETQYF. The CDR3 bases are TGTGCCAGCAGCTTGACAGGGCCGACCCAAGAGACCCAGTACTTC. The V gene is TRBV11-2, the J gene TRBJ2-5; TRBD1 aligns across 7 bases. The CDR3 is made up of 15 amino acids. V trimming: 3 bases; J trimming: 1 base; junction bases outside the gene matches: 5. CDR1 is SGHAT and CDR2 is FQNNGV in the germline V gene. The full variable domain, rest sourced from reference TRBV11-2 and TRBJ2-5, is EAGVAQSPRYKIIEKRQSVAFWCNPISGHATLYWYQQILGQGPKLLIQFQNNGVVDDSQLPKDRFSAERLKGVDSTLKIQPAKLEDSAVYLCASSLTGPTQETQYFGPGTRLLVL.

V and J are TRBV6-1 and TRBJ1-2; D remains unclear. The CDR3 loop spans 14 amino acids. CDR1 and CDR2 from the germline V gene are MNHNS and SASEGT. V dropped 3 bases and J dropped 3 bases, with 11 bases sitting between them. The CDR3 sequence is CASSEEGSDYGYTF. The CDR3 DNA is TGTGCCAGCAGTGAGGAAGGGAGTGACTATGGCTACACCTTC.

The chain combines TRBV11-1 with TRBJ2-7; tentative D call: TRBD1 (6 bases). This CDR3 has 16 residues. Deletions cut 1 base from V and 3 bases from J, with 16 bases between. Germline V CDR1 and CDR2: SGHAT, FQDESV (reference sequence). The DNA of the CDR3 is TGTGCCAGCAGCTTAGAAATGACGGACAGATTCTACGAGCAGTACTTC. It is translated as CASSLEMTDRFYEQYF. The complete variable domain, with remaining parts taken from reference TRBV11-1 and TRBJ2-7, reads EAEVAQSPRYKITEKSQAVAFWCDPISGHATLYWYRQILGQGPELLVQFQDESVVDDSQLPKDRFSAERLKGVDSTLKIQPAELGDSAMYLCASSLEMTDRFYEQYFGPGTRLTVT.

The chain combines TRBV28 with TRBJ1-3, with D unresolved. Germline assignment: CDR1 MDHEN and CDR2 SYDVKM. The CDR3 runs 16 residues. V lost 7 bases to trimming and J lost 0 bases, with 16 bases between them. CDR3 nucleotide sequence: TGTGCCAGCATCACGGGGAGCCTTCGCTCTGGAAACACCATATATTTT. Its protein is CASITGSLRSGNTIYF.

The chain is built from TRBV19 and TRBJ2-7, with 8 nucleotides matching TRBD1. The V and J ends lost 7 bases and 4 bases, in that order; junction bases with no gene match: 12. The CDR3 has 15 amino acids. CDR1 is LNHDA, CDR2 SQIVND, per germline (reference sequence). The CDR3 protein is CASTLSGQGRYEQYF. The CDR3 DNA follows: TGTGCCAGTACCCTTTCCGGACAGGGAAGATACGAGCAGTACTTC.